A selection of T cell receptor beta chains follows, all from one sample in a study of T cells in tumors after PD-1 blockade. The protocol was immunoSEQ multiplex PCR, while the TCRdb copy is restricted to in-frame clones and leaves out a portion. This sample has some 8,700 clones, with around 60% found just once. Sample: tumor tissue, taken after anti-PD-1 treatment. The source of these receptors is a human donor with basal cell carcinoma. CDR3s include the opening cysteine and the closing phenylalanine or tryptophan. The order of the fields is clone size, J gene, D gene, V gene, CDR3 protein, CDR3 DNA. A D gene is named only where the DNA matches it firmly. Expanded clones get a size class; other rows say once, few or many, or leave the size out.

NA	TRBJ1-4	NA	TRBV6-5	CASRAPLGAGEKLFF	TGTGCCAGCAGAGCCCCCTTGGGGGCAGGCGAAAAACTGTTTTTT
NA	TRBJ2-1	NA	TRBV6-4	CASSDGSSYNEQFF	TGTGCCAGCAGTGACGGCAGCTCCTACAATGAGCAGTTCTTC
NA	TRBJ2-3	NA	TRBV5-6	CASRTGADTQYF	TGTGCCAGCAGAACGGGAGCAGATACGCAGTATTTT
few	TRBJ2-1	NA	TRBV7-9	CASSAGPATGQFF	TGTGCCAGCAGCGCCGGACCGGCTACGGGGCAGTTCTTC
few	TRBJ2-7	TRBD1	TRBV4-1	CASSQDGTGGALSEQYF	TGCGCCAGCAGCCAAGATGGGACAGGGGGCGCGTTGTCCGAGCAGTACTTC
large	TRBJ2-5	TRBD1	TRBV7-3	CASSSGGRETQYF	TGTGCCAGCAGCTCAGGGGGCCGGGAGACCCAGTACTTC
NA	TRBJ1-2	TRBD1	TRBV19	CASSKGTARTNYGYTF	TGTGCCAGTAGTAAAGGGACAGCGCGTACTAACTATGGCTACACCTTC
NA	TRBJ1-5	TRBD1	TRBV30	CAFTDRERSYSNQPQHF	TGTGCCTTTACGGACAGGGAAAGATCTTATAGCAATCAGCCCCAGCATTTT
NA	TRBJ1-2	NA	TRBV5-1	CASKLGGAGYGYTF	TGCGCCAGCAAACTAGGGGGGGCCGGCTATGGCTACACCTTC
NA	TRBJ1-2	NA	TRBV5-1	CASSLSGGVSYGYTF	TGCGCCAGCAGCTTGAGCGGCGGAGTAAGCTATGGCTACACCTTC
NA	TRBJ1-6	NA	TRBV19	CASNRRGGRGTRSPLHF	TGTGCCAGTAATCGGCGGGGTGGTCGGGGGACCAGATCACCCCTCCACTTT
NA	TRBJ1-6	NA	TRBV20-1	CSASLPGRDNSPLHF	TGCAGTGCTAGTCTACCCGGACGAGATAATTCACCCCTCCACTTT
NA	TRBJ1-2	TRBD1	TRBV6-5	CASSRGQGGWDGYTF	TGTGCCAGCAGCCGCGGACAGGGGGGTTGGGATGGCTACACCTTC
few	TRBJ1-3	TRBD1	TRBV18	CASSPQTGTGNTIYF	TGTGCCAGCTCACCACAGACAGGGACTGGAAACACCATATATTTT
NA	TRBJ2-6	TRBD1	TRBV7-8	CASSYGTGASGANVLTF	TGTGCCAGCAGCTACGGGACAGGGGCCTCTGGGGCCAACGTCCTGACTTTC
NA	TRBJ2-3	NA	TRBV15	CATSRGTRGGTDTQYF	TGTGCCACCAGCAGAGGGACTCGCGGGGGCACAGATACGCAGTATTTT
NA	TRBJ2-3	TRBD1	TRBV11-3	CASSFPRDRVSDTQYF	TGTGCCAGCAGCTTTCCCCGGGACAGGGTTTCCGATACGCAGTATTTT
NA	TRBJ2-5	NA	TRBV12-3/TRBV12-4	CASRPSAQETQYF	TGTGCCAGCAGACCTAGCGCCCAAGAGACCCAGTACTTC
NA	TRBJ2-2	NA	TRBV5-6	CASSWRGNTGELFF	TGTGCCAGCAGCTGGCGGGGGAACACCGGGGAGCTGTTTTTT
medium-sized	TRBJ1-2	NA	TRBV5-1	CASSLTVSNYGYTF	TGCGCCAGCAGCTTGACCGTCTCTAACTATGGCTACACCTTC
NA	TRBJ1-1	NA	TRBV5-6	CASRAFGSQGNTEAFF	TGTGCCAGCAGAGCTTTCGGGTCTCAGGGGAACACTGAAGCTTTCTTT
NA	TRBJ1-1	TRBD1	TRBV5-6	CASTQDRGRRDEAFF	TGTGCCAGCACCCAAGACAGGGGGCGGCGGGATGAAGCTTTCTTT
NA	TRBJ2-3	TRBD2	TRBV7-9	CASSFGRRGGAKGTQYF	TGTGCCAGCAGCTTTGGTCGCCGCGGGGGGGCGAAGGGTACGCAGTATTTT
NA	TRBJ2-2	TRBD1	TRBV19	CASSIRDRARRNTGELFF	TGTGCCAGTAGTATCCGCGACAGGGCCCGAAGGAACACCGGGGAGCTGTTTTTT
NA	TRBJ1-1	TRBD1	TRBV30	CAWSQTGGARKAFF	TGTGCCTGGAGCCAGACAGGGGGCGCCAGGAAAGCTTTCTTT
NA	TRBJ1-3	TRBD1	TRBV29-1	CSVDAEDRGAGNTIYF	TGCAGCGTTGATGCGGAGGACAGGGGCGCTGGAAACACCATATATTTT
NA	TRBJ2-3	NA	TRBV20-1	CSANLVDTQYF	TGCAGTGCAAACTTAGTCGATACGCAGTATTTT
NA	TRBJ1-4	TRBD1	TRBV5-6	CASSGQGQSEKLFF	TGTGCCAGCAGCGGACAGGGACAGAGTGAAAAACTGTTTTTT
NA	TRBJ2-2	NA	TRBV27	CASRQNTGELFF	TGTGCCAGCAGGCAAAACACCGGGGAGCTGTTTTTT
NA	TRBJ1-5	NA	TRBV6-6	CASTTGGTRRQPQHF	TGTGCCAGCACTACTGGGGGGACACGGCGTCAGCCCCAGCATTTT
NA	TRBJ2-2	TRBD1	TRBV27	CASSDRGTGELFF	TGTGCCAGCAGTGACAGGGGCACCGGGGAGCTGTTTTTT
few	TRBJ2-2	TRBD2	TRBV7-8	CASSLFPGLALTGELFF	TGTGCCAGCAGCTTATTTCCGGGACTAGCGCTCACCGGGGAGCTGTTTTTT
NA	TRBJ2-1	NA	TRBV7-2	CASSRSRGNEQFF	TGTGCCAGCAGCCGTTCGAGGGGCAATGAGCAGTTCTTC
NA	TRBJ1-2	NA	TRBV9	CASRTLQGSDGYTF	TGTGCCAGCCGAACCCTACAGGGCTCGGATGGCTACACCTTC
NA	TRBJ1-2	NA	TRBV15	CATSSQGPRYGYTF	TGTGCCACCAGCAGCCAGGGGCCTCGCTATGGCTACACCTTC
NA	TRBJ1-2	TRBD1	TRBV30	CAWSRQGYGYTF	TGTGCCTGGAGTCGACAGGGCTATGGCTACACCTTC
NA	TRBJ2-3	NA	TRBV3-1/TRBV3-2	CASSQDHPSLPTDTQYF	TGTGCCAGCAGCCAAGACCACCCCTCGCTTCCCACAGATACGCAGTATTTT